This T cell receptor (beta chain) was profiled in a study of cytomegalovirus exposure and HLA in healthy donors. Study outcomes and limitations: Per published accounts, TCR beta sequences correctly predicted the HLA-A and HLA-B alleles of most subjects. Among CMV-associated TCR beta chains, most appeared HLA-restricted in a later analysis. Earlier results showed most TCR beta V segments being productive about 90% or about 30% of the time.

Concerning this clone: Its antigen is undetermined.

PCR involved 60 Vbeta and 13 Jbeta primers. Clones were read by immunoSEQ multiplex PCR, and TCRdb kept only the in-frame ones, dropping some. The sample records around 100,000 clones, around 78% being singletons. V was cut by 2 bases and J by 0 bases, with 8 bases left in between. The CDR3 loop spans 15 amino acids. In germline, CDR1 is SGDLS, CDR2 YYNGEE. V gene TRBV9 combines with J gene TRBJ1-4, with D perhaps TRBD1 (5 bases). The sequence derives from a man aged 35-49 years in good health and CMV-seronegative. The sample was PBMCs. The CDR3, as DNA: TGTGCCAGCAGCGTCGACAGATCAACTAATGAAAAACTGTTTTTT. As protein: CASSVDRSTNEKLFF.